These T cell receptor beta chains were read from a single sample in a study of regulatory T cells in long-lasting Graves disease. TCRdb re-called the multiplex PCR reads through MiXCR, storing one row per CDR3 protein. The profile shows 500,000 or so distinct CDR3 sequences, 15% to 20% of them singletons. Another study also made use of these data, one on T cells in Graves' hyperthyroidism and ophthalmopathy.

The sequencing here drew on peripheral blood mononuclear cells (PBMCs), taken at new diagnosis, from a patient treated with antithyroid drugs. These receptors were collected from a woman aged 35 to 59 with Graves disease. The conserved cysteine and the conserved F or W are not part of the CDR3 here. Some rows mark clone size as missing; the rest say once, few, many or name a class of expanded clone.

clone size | J gene | V gene | CDR3 protein
NA | TRBJ1-6 | TRBV18 | ASSTGTAHNSPLH
many | TRBJ1-1 | TRBV11-2 | ASSFPWGATEAF
few | TRBJ2-7 | TRBV7-9 | ASTPPDLPYEQY
many | TRBJ2-5 | TRBV11-2 | ASSLDDQETQY
NA | TRBJ2-6 | TRBV19 | ASSPGQGNGANVLT
once | TRBJ2-5 | TRBV18 | ASSPQGGGTQY
many | TRBJ2-3 | TRBV6-1 | ASSPEGLAGDHTDTQY
many | TRBJ1-2 | TRBV2 | ASTLFRVEGYT
many | TRBJ1-2 | TRBV7-8 | ASSLARTGNYGYT
many | TRBJ1-1 | TRBV30 | ACVGTGNEAF
NA | TRBJ2-3 | TRBV9 | ASSMDSTDTQY
NA | TRBJ1-1 | TRBV20-1 | SPSSTFQGFLTEAF
many | TRBJ1-1 | TRBV7-9 | ASSRTWNTEAF
few | TRBJ2-4 | TRBV28 | ASSLRRGAGIQY
many | TRBJ1-2 | TRBV20-1 | SARGQGNDYGYT
many | TRBJ2-1 | TRBV6-1 | ASSTPGTGINEQF
NA | TRBJ1-6 | TRBV18 | ASSQGVAYNSPLH
many | TRBJ1-3 | TRBV6-1 | ASLDRGRSGNTIY
NA | TRBJ2-1 | TRBV24-1 | AISDTDRGASYNEQF
NA | TRBJ2-1 | TRBV6-4 | ASSDSTHPGEQF
NA | TRBJ1-5 | TRBV20-1 | SAPSAGRKVGNQPQH
many | TRBJ2-7 | TRBV5-1 | ASSLVTGEYYEQY
NA | TRBJ2-7 | TRBV5-1 | ASSAPGQENYEQY
few | TRBJ1-1 | TRBV2 | ASSQQGRGTEAF
many | TRBJ2-1 | TRBV2 | ASSDIRRSEQF
NA | TRBJ2-1 | TRBV4-1 | ASSQAYAGRYEQF
few | TRBJ1-6 | TRBV20-1 | SARARSGENSPLH
many | TRBJ2-1 | TRBV7-9 | ASSLVTGIPNEQF
many | TRBJ2-1 | TRBV3-1 | ASSQRGAFNEQF
few | TRBJ1-4 | TRBV6-4 | ASSANGLSGEKLF
few | TRBJ2-7 | TRBV14 | ASSPSRDPLYEQY
few | TRBJ1-3 | TRBV19 | ATSDRGSGNTIY
many | TRBJ2-3 | TRBV19 | ASSIDPGLGDTQY
few | TRBJ2-7 | TRBV6-1 | ASSETGVGDEQY
many | TRBJ2-7 | TRBV28 | ASSQVAGATYEQY
many | TRBJ1-1 | TRBV27 | ASSLGTGGRTEAF
NA | TRBJ2-3 | TRBV29-1 | SIGLTTDTQY
NA | TRBJ1-1 | TRBV11-2 | ASRNLWRGNTEAF
many | TRBJ1-1 | TRBV6-1 | ASRTQGVGTEAF
many | TRBJ2-2 | TRBV5-1 | ASNDREYGELF
NA | TRBJ1-5 | TRBV20-1 | SAGGGGGPEH
many | TRBJ2-1 | TRBV5-1 | ASSLPLGGENEQF
NA | TRBJ1-1 | TRBV15 | ATSGRQGLNTEAF
many | TRBJ2-7 | TRBV18 | ASSPLLGPSY
few | TRBJ2-6 | TRBV7-3 | ASSLSPPLAGGLSSGANVLT
many | TRBJ2-2 | TRBV7-7 | ASSLAGHTGELF